This entry lists 3 T cell receptor beta chains sequenced from one sample in a study of blood T cell repertoires in COVID-19. Libraries were prepared by immunoSEQ multiplex PCR; TCRdb keeps only in-frame clonotypes and omits some of them. The sample carries some 270,000 clones, approximately 85% recorded once. Sequencing was carried out using peripheral blood. The receptors were sampled from a human donor with COVID-19, enrolled during active disease. The donor label of this sample is uncertain.

The chain uses TRBV6-5 and TRBJ1-1; tentatively, D is TRBD1 (6 bases). This CDR3 has 14 residues. Trimming pared 0 bases from V and 7 bases from J, leaving 12 bases between. The germline V gene has CDR1 MNHEY and CDR2 SVGAGI. CDR3 loop: CASSYSRGANEAFF. The CDR3 DNA reads as TGTGCCAGCAGTTACTCGCGGGGGGCTAATGAAGCTTTCTTT.

The chain has TRBV5-1 and TRBJ2-2; no clear D. Germline V gene lookup returns CDR1 SGHRS and CDR2 YFSETQ. This CDR3 region has 15 residues. Between the trimmed V and J ends, which lost 4 bases and 3 bases, there was a span of 13 bases. CDR3 in amino acids: CASSPMSTDTGELFF. The CDR3 region has the DNA TGCGCCAGCAGCCCGATGAGTACCGACACCGGGGAGCTGTTTTTT.

The gene calls are TRBV6-2 or TRBV6-3 and TRBJ1-2; D might be TRBD1 (5 bases). The CDR3 is made up of 14 amino acids. Germline CDR1 and CDR2: MNHEY and SVGEGT. Trimming removed 5 bases from V and 3 bases from J, with 13 bases in between. Written as DNA, the CDR3 is TGTGCCAGCAGTAACCCCGACAGTTACTATGGCTACACCTTC. Protein product: CASSNPDSYYGYTF.